Sequencing of this T cell receptor (beta chain) was carried out in a study of blood T cells in healthy people across ages. Study-level background: About one barcoded beta molecule per two T cells came from capture by template switching.

This CDR3 spans 16 amino acids. The germline V gene has CDR1 LNHNV and CDR2 YYDKDF (reference sequence). Trimming left V 1 base short and J 2 bases short, with 12 bases between. Together with a sample-barcoded 5' primer, a J-beta primer mix was included in a second PCR lasting about 7 to 12 cycles. TCRdb itself ran the 5' RACE reads through MiXCR, one entry per CDR3 protein. Of roughly 1.5 million distinct CDR3 sequences in the sample, approximately 39% are singletons; the top ten hold just over 4%. Per individual sample, total RNA of at least 5 micrograms was extracted. The V and J genes are TRBV15 and TRBJ1-5; D might be TRBD1 (6 bases). The sample comprised blood. This TCR was recovered from a woman aged 18 to 35 in good health. The CDR3 reads CATSRVRDIGNQPQHF. The CDR3 nucleotides are TGTGCCACCAGCAGAGTCAGGGACATCGGCAATCAGCCCCAGCATTTT.